This TCR beta chain originates from a study of T-cell memory formation after mild COVID-19. Study background: Largely, TCR clusters stayed within a single donor. Whole-study results and caveats: The main location of contracting CD4+ clones was CM and EM, and that of contracting CD8+ clones was EMRA. A subset of responding clones appeared in pre-infection memory, suggesting cross-reactive memory joined.

TCRdb passed the 5' RACE reads through MiXCR, listing each CDR3 protein once. The sample includes 300,000 to 350,000 distinct CDR3 sequences, 10% to 15% seen only once; the top ten take about 20%. Note on this clonotype: Its specificity is not known.

CDR3 length: 15 residues. Germline CDR1 reads MNHEY; CDR2 reads SMNVEV (reference sequence). Losses at the gene ends were 3 bases for V and 2 bases for J; bases not matched to a gene: 3. This sequence joins TRBV27 and TRBJ2-3; 9 positions match TRBD1. The sequenced material came from PBMCs or a T cell subset sorted from them (not recorded which). The TCR sequence derives from a man aged 18-30 years who had mild COVID-19 (a few samples of this study predate the infection). Cell type and time point are not known. The CDR3 bases are TGTGCCAGCAGTTTCACAGGGGGCCACACAGATACGCAGTATTTT. Protein sequence: CASSFTGGHTDTQYF.